This TCR beta chain was retrieved from a study of shared clonotypes between healthy human individuals. This table comes from immunoSEQ multiplex PCR, and its TCRdb copy is limited to in-frame clones, with some not included. The data hold millions of clones, with around 93% observed a single time. Germline V gene data show CDR1 as SGHNT and CDR2 as YYREEE (reference sequence). Trimming took off 4 bases at V and 4 bases at J, with 12 bases between the two ends. This CDR3 has 14 residues. The naive CD8 population came from CD45RO-negative cells selected for CCR7, without terminally differentiated effector memory CD45RA+ cells.

J is TRBJ1-3 and V is TRBV5-4, with D possibly TRBD1 on 6 matching bases. The receptor's source is a man younger than 30 in good health. Some clones in this sample may be carry-over from other donors' samples. The sequenced sample consisted of naive CD8+ T cells from PBMCs. In nucleotides, the CDR3 is TGTGCCAGCAGCGGAGACAGGTCCGGAAACACCATATATTTT. It translates to CASSGDRSGNTIYF.